Detailed here is one TCR beta chain. This sample is drawn from a study of blood T cell repertoires in COVID-19. Only in-frame clones appear in the TCRdb table, and some are missing; sequencing was by immunoSEQ multiplex PCR. The profile shows 150,000 to 170,000 clones, roughly four fifths of them singletons. In germline, CDR1 is SGHNT, CDR2 YENEEA. The V gene lost 0 bases and the J gene lost 6 bases, with 8 bases spanning the gap. The length of the CDR3 is 13 residues. This clonotype was sampled from a man aged 80 or over with acute or convalescent COVID-19. The chain recombines TRBV11-3 with TRBJ1-1; possible D gene TRBD1, 5 bases. The sample was peripheral blood. CDR3 region: CASSLDQGAEAFF. Here the CDR3 DNA reads TGTGCCAGCAGCTTAGATCAAGGGGCTGAAGCTTTCTTT.